This TCR beta chain was retrieved from a study of identical twins (dated by TCRdb to 2015 to 2016). Notes on the research overall: To test whether fetal clonotypes persist, this study deep-sequenced TCR alpha and beta repertoires from monozygotic twins, from unrelated adults of various ages, and from cord blood. Replicate twin experiments were performed at different times using different library preparation protocols to rule out contamination.

The full study reports these points: In beta out-of-frame sequences, excess twin sharing was weaker, because having fewer shared sequences lowered the signal-to-noise ratio. Invariant T cells such as MAIT and iNKT could partly confound zero-insertion analyses, although diverse VJ usage argued against such confounding for most clonotypes. Fewer insertions were carried by abundant cord blood beta clonotypes, a similar but weaker trend appeared in young adult naive repertoires, and no such trend appeared in memory repertoires. In monozygotic twins, recombination models systematically underestimated out-of-frame TCR alpha sharing, but the models matched the sharing seen between unrelated individuals. Compared with coincidental sharing between unrelated individuals, an excess of low generation-probability sequences was observed among out-of-frame TCR alpha sequences shared between twins. Because the same donors could not be followed over many years, conclusions were based on cross-sectional statistical analysis.

Every donor in the study was a healthy Caucasian. Three pairs of female monozygotic twins, all aged roughly 18 to 29 years, made up the twin cohort. Peripheral blood mononuclear cells were used as the source from which RNA for TCR libraries was isolated. Library generation was performed with 5' RACE. The instrument was an Illumina HiSeq 2000. A universal primer binding site was introduced by template switching, and a unique molecular identifier was present in the final cDNA, enabling accurate counting of TCR cDNA molecules. Specific primers in the conserved constant-segment region were used to synthesize first-strand cDNA for TCR alpha and beta chains. To control for contamination, every cDNA library carried two barcodes: a SMART-Mk sample barcode plus Illumina barcodes. TruSeq adapter sequences, together with Illumina sample barcodes, were added in two successive PCR steps. The TCR alpha and beta cDNA libraries were sequenced on the Illumina HiSeq platform using custom primers. Turning to the authors' computational methods: MiGEC processed the raw reads to extract unique molecular identifiers, while MiXCR was used to determine the CDR3 positions. Recombination models were inferred per individual with the repgenHMM and IGoR tools using an EM algorithm. Shared clonotypes were analyzed with the tcR package in R, and sharing was normalized by the product of cloneset sizes. To study raw recombination free of thymic and clonal selection effects, out-of-frame nonproductive sequences were analyzed. TCRdb trimmed the raw reads at Q25, called clones with MiXCR and kept productive beta chains. Records with the same CDR3 protein are collapsed into one entry carrying the most frequent genes and DNA. For this entry, the V and J calls and clone size follow TCRdb and not the study's own pipeline. The sample table contains 570,000 or so distinct CDR3 sequences; only one count was recorded for 9.6% of them. The ten largest clonotypes hold 2.5% to 3.5% of the sample.

As for this clonotype: Its antigen is currently not known. No much larger clone is present one base from it, and per-base qualities are unavailable.

These records were also assigned to another study, of yellow fever vaccine responses in identical twins. From that second study: The T cell response to vaccination in identical twins was reported by the authors to appear partly convergent and partly personalized. Focusing on identical twins, the study followed the T cell clones that responded to the vaccine, and did so with precision.

The sequence came from a woman aged 18-30 years in good health. The sequenced sample consisted of PBMCs.

The CDR3 is CASSLGLSNEKLFF. The DNA sequence follows: TGTGCCAGCAGCTTAGGTTTGAGTAATGAAAAACTGTTTTTT. The chain is encoded by TRBV7-2 joined to TRBJ1-4; there is no confident call for the D gene. The V and J ends are trimmed by 1 base and 4 bases, leaving 7 bases between them. The CDR3 runs 14 residues from the cysteine to the phenylalanine. CDR3 DNA is the only sequence kept; it has 42 bases, read in frame from the first base. Taken from the germline V gene, the CDR1 and CDR2 loops are SGHTA and FQGNSA.